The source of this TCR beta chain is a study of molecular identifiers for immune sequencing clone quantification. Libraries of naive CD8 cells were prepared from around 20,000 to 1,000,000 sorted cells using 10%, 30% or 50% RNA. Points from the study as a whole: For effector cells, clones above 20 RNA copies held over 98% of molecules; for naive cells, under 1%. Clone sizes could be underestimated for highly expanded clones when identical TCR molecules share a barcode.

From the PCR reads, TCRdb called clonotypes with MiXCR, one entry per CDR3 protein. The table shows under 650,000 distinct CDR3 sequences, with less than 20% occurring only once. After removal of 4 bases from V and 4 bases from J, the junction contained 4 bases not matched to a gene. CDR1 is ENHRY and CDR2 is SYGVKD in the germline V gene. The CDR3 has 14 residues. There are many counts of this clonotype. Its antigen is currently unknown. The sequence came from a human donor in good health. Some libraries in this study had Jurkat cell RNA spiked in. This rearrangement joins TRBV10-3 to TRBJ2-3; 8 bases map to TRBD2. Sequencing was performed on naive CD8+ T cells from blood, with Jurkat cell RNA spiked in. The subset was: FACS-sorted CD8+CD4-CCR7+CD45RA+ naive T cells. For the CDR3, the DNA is TGTGCCATCAGTGGGGGACTAGAGCCAGATACGCAGTATTTT. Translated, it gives CAISGGLEPDTQYF.